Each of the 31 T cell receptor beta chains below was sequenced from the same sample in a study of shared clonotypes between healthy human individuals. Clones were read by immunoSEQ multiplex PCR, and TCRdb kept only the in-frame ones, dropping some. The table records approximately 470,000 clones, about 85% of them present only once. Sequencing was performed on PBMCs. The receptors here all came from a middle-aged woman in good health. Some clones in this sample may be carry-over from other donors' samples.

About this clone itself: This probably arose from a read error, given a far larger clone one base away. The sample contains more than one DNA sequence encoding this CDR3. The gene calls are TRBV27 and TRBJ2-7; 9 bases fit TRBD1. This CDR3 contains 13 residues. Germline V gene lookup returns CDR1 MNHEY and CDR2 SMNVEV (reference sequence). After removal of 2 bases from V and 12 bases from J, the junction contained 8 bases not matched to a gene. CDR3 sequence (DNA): TGTGCCAGCAGTTTAGCTGGACAGGGGTTCCCGTACTTC. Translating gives CASSLAGQGFPYF.

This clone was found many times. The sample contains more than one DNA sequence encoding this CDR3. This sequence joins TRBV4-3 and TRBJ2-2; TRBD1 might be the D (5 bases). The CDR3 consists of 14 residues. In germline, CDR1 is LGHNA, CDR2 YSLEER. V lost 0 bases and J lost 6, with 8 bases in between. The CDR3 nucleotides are TGCGCCAGCAGCCAAGACTACAGGCCCGGGGAGCTGTTTTTT. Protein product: CASSQDYRPGELFF.

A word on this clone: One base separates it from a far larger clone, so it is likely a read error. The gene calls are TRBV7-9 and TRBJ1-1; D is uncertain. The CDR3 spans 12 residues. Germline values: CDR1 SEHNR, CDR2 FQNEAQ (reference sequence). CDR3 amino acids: CASSLVNTGAFF. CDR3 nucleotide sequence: TGTGCCAGCAGCTTAGTCAACACTGGAGCTTTCTTT.

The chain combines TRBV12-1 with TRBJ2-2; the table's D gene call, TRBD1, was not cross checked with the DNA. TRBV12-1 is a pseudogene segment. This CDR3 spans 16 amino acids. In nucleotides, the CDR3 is TGTGCCAGCAGAAACGGGTCGGGACACCTCACCGGGGAGCTGTTTTTT. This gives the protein CASRNGSGHLTGELFF.

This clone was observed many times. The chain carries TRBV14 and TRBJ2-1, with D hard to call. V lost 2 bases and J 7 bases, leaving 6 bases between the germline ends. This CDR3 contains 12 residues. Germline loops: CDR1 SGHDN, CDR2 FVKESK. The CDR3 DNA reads TGTGCCAGCAGCCAATTAGTAAATGAGCAGTTCTTC. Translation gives CASSQLVNEQFF.

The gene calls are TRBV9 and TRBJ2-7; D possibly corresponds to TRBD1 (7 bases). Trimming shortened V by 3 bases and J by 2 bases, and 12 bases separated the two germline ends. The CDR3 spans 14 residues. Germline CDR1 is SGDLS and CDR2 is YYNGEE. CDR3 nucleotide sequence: TGTGCCAGCAGCGGCGGGACAGCGGCCTACGAGCAGTACTTC. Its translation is CASSGGTAAYEQYF.

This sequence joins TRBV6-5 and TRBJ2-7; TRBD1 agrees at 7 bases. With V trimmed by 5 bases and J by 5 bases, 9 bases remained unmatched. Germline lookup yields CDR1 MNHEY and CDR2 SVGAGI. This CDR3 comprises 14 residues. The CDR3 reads CASSPVTGQDEQYF. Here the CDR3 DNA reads TGTGCCAGCAGTCCTGTGACAGGGCAAGACGAGCAGTACTTC.

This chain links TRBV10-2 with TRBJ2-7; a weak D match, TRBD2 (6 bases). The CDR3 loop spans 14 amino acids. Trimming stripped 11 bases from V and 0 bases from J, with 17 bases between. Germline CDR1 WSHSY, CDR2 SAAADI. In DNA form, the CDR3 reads TGCGCCTCCCGGGGGACCCTGAGCTCCTACGAGCAGTACTTC. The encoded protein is CASRGTLSSYEQYF.

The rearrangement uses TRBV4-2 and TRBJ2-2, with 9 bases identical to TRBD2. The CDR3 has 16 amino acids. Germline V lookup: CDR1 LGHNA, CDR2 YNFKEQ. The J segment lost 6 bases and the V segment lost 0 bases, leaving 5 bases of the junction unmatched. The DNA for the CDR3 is TGTGCCAGCAGCCAAGATGGGGCGGGAGGGTCCGGGGAGCTGTTTTTT. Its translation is CASSQDGAGGSGELFF.

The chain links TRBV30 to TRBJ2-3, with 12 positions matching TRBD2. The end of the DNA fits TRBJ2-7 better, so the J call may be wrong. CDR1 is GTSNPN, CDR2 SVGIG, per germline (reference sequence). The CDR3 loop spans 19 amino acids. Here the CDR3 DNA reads TGTGCCTGCCGGCAGGATCGACTAGCGGGAGTTCTACAAACCTACGAGCAGTACTTC. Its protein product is CACRQDRLAGVLQTYEQYF.

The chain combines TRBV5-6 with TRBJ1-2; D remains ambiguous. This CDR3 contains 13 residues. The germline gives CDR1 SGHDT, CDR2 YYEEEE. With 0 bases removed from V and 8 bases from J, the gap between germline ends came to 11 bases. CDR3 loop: CASSLEVLGGYTF. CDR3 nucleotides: TGTGCCAGCAGCTTGGAGGTCCTCGGGGGCTACACCTTC.

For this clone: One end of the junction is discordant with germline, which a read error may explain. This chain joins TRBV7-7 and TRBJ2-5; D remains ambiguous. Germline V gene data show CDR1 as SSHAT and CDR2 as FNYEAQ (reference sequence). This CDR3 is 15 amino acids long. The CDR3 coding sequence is TGTGCTAGCAGCTTAGGGTTAGTGCAGGAAGAGACCCAGTACTTC. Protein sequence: CASSLGLVQEETQYF.

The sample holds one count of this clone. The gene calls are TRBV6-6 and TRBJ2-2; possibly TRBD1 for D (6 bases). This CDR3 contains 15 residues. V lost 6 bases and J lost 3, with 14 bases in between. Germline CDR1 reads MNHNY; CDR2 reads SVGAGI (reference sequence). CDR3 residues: CASRQQGFDTGELFF. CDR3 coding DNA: TGTGCCAGCAGGCAACAGGGATTTGACACCGGGGAGCTGTTTTTT.

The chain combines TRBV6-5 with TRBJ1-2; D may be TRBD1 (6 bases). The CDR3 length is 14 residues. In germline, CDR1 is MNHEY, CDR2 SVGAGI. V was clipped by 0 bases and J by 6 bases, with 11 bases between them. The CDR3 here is CASSYSWRGNGYTF. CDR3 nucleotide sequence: TGTGCCAGCAGTTACTCGTGGAGGGGGAATGGCTACACCTTC.

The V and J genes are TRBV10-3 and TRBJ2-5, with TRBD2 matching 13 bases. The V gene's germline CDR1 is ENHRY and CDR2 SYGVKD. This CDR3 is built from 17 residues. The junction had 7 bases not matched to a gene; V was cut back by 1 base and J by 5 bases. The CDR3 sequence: CAISEFGLAGVVETQYF. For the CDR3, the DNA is TGTGCCATCAGTGAGTTTGGACTAGCGGGAGTAGTGGAGACCCAGTACTTC.

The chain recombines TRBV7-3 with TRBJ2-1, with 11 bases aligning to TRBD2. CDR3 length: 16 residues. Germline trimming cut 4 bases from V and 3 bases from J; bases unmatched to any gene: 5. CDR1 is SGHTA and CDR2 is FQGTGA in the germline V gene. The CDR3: CASSSTSGSGYNEQFF. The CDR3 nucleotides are TGTGCCAGCAGCTCCACTAGCGGGAGCGGCTACAATGAGCAGTTCTTC.

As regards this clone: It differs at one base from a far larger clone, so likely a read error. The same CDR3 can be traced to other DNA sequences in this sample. CDR3 in amino acids: CASSIMALTHQPQHF. The DNA of the CDR3 is TGTGCCAGTAGTATAATGGCCCTGACCCATCAGCCCCAGCACTTT. The V and J genes are TRBV19 and TRBJ1-5; D not resolved. There are 15 residues in the CDR3. The V gene's germline CDR1 is LNHDA and CDR2 SQIVND (reference sequence).

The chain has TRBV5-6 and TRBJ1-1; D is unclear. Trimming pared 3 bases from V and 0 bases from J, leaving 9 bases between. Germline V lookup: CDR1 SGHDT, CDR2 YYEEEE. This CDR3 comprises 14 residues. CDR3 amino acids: CASSWFGMNTEAFF. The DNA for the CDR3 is TGTGCCAGCAGCTGGTTCGGGATGAACACTGAAGCTTTCTTT.

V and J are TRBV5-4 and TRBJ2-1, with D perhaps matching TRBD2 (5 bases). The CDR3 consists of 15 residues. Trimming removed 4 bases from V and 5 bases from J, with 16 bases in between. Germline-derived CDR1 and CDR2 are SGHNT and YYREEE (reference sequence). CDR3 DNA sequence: TGTGCCAGCAGCCCCACGACTACCGGCGACAATGAGCAGTTCTTC. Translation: CASSPTTTGDNEQFF.

The CDR3 reads CASSIASGTGGELFF. CDR3 DNA sequence: TGTGCCAGCAGTATTGCAAGCGGGACTGGCGGGGAGCTGTTTTTT. The gene calls are TRBV28 and TRBJ2-2; 7 nucleotides agree with TRBD2. The J segment lost 7 bases and the V segment lost 5 bases, leaving 10 bases of the junction unmatched. CDR3 length equals 15 residues. Germline-derived CDR1 and CDR2 are MDHEN and SYDVKM.

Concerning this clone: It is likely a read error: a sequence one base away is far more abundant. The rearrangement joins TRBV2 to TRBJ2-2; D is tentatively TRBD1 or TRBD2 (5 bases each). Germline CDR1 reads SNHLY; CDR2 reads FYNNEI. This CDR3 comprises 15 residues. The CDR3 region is CASSPPAAGAGELSF. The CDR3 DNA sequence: TGTGCCAGCAGTCCACCAGCAGCCGGGGCCGGGGAGCTGTCTTTT.

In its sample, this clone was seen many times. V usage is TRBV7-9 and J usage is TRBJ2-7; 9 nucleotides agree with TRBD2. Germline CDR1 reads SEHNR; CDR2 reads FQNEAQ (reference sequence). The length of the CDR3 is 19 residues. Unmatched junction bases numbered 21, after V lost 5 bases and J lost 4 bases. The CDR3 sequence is CASSNLRRGRALGQYEQYF. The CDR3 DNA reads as TGTGCCAGCAGCAATCTCAGGCGCGGGAGGGCCCTTGGGCAATACGAGCAGTACTTC. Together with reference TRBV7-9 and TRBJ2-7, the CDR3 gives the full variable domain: DTGVSQNPRHKITKRGQNVTFRCDPISEHNRLYWYRQTLGQGPEFLTYFQNEAQLEKSRLLSDRFSAERPKGSFSTLEIQRTEQGDSAMYLCASSNLRRGRALGQYEQYFGPGTRLTVT.

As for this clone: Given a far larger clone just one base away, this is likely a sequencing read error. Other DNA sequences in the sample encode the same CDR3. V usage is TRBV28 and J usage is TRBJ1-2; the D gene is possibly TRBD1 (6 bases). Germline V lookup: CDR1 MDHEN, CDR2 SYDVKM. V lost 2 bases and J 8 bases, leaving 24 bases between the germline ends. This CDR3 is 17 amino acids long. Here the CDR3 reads CASSLILGAEKNYGYTF. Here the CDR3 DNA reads TGTGCCAGCAGTTTAATTTTGGGGGCGGAGAAGAATTACGGCTACACCTTC.

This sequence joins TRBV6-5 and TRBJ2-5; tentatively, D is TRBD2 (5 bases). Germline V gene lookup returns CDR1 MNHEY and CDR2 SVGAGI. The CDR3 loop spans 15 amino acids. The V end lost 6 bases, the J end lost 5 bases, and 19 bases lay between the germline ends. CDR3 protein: CASRPLAQREETQYF. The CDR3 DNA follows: TGTGCCAGCAGGCCATTGGCGCAAAGGGAGGAGACCCAGTACTTC.

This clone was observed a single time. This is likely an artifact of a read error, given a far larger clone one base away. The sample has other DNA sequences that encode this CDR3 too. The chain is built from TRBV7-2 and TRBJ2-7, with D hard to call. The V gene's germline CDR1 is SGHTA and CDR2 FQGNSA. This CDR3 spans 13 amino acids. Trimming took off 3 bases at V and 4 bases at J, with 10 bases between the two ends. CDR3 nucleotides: TGTGCCAGCAGCTTTGCGGCTCCATACGAGCAGTACTTC. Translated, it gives CASSFAAPYEQYF.

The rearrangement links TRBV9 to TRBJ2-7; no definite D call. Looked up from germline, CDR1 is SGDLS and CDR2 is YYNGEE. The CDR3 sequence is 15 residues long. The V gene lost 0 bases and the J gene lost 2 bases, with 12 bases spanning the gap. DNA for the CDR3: TGTGCCAGCAGCGTAGGAGCAGCGTTGACCTACGAGCAGTACTTC. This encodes CASSVGAALTYEQYF.

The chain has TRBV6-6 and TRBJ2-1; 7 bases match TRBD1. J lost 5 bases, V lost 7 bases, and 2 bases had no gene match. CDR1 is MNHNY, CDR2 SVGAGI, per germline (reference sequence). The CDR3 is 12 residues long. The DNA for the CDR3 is TGTGCCAGCAATACAGGGGACAATGAGCAGTTCTTC. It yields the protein CASNTGDNEQFF.

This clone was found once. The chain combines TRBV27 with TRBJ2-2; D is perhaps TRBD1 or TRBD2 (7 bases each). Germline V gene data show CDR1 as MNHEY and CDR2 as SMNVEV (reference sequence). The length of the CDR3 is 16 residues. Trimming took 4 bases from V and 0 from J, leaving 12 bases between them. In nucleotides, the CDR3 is TGTGCCAGCAGTTCCCAGGGGGGGCCGAACACCGGGGAGCTGTTTTTT. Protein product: CASSSQGGPNTGELFF.

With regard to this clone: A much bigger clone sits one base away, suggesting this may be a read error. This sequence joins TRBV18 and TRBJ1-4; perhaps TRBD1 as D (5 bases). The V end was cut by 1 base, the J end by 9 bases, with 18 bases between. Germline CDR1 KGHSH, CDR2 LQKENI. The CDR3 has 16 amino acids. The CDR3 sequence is CASSPQTGVFGKKLFF. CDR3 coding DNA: TGTGCCAGCTCACCACAGACGGGGGTTTTCGGTAAAAAACTGTTTTTT.

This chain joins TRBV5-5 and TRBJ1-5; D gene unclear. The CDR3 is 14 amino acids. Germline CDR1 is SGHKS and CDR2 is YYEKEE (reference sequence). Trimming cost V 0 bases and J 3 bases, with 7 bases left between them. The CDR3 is CASSLGQPNQPQHF. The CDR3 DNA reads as TGTGCCAGCAGCTTGGGACAACCCAATCAGCCCCAGCATTTT.

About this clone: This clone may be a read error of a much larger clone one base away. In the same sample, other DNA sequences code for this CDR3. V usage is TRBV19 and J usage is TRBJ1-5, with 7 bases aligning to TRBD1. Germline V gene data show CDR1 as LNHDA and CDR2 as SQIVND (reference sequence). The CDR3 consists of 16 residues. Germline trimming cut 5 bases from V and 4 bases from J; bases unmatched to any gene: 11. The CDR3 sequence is CASSPRQGAPNQPQHF. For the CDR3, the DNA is TGTGCCAGTAGTCCTAGACAGGGTGCTCCTAATCAGCCCCAGCATTTT. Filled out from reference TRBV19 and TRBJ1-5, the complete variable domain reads DGGITQSPKYLFRKEGQNVTLSCEQNLNHDAMYWYRQDPGQGLRLIYYSQIVNDFQKGDIAEGYSVSREKKESFPLTVTSAQKNPTAFYLCASSPRQGAPNQPQHFGDGTRLSIL.